These 4 T cell receptor beta chains originate from one sample sequenced in a study of metastatic and nonmetastatic thyroid tumors. Ahead of thyroid surgery, no patient had received treatment of any kind. TCRdb ran MiXCR on the PCR reads. This table holds about 30,000 clones, 35% to 45% found once. Source material: tumor tissue. These receptors originate from a female donor with papillary thyroid cancer or a benign thyroid nodule (not recorded which). Some clones in this sample may be carry-over from other donors' samples.

The genes are TRBV6-1 and TRBJ2-7; D possibly corresponds to TRBD1 (5 bases). The CDR3 is made up of 12 amino acids. Trimming cost V 6 bases and J 2 bases, with 8 bases left between them. Per the germline V gene, CDR1 is MNHNS and CDR2 is SASEGT. The CDR3 region has the DNA TGTGCCAGCAGGGACACCACCTACGAGCAGTACTTC. This translates into CASRDTTYEQYF.

The chain is built from TRBV11-3 and TRBJ2-3, with D uncertain. The CDR3 has 14 residues. V dropped 4 bases and J dropped 4 bases, with 12 bases sitting between them. The germline V gene has CDR1 SGHNT and CDR2 YENEEA. This chain's CDR3 is CASSSSPRSDTQYF. CDR3 sequence (DNA): TGTGCCAGCAGCTCCTCCCCTAGGTCAGATACGCAGTATTTT.

This clone was seen a few times. The chain couples TRBV6-1 to TRBJ2-1; 9 bases fit TRBD2. Trimming cost V 7 bases and J 9 bases; bases outside gene matches: 13. The germline gives CDR1 MNHNS, CDR2 SASEGT. The length of the CDR3 is 15 residues. The CDR3 region is CASISWREGLGEQFF. CDR3 DNA sequence: TGTGCCAGCATCTCATGGCGGGAGGGCCTCGGTGAGCAGTTCTTC.

This clone was detected a few times. The chain recombines TRBV28 with TRBJ2-7, with 8 bases aligning to TRBD1. The CDR3 runs 14 residues. Germline-derived CDR1 and CDR2 are MDHEN and SYDVKM. After removal of 10 bases from V and 6 bases from J, the junction contained 14 bases not matched to a gene. The CDR3 DNA reads TGTGCCATCCAGGCAGGGGGCCCAATTGGCGAGCAGTACTTC. Protein product: CAIQAGGPIGEQYF.